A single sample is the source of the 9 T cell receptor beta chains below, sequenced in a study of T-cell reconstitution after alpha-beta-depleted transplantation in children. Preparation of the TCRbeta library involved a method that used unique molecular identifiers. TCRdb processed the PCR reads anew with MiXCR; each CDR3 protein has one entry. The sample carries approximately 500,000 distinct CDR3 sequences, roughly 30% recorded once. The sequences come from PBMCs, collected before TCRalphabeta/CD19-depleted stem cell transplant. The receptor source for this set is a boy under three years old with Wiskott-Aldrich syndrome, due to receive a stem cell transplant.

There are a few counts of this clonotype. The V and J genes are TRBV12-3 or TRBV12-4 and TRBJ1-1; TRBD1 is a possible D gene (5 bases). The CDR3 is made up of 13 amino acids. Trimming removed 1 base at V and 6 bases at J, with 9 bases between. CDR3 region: CASSLGGGAEAFF. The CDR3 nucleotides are TGTGCCAGCAGTTTAGGCGGGGGAGCTGAAGCTTTCTTT.

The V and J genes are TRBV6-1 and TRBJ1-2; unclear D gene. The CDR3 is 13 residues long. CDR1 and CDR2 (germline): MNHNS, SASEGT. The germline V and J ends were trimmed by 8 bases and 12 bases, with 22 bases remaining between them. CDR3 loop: CASSPEAGIFNTF. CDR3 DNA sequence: TGTGCCAGCTCTCCAGAGGCGGGGATTTTCAACACCTTC.

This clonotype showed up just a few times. The CDR3 DNA reads TGCGCCAGCAGCCAAGATGTCCAGGGACCTCTTCGGCCCCAGCATTTT. This encodes CASSQDVQGPLRPQHF. The chain joins TRBV4-1 to TRBJ1-5; weak D call: TRBD1 (5 bases). The CDR3 runs 16 residues. Germline V gene data show CDR1 as MGHRA and CDR2 as YSYEKL. Trimming took 0 bases from V and 9 from J, leaving 18 bases between them.

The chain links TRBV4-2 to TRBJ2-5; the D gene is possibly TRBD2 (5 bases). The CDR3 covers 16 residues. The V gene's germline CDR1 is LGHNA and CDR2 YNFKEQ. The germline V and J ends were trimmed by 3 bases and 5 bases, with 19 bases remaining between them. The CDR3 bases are TGTGCCAGCAGCCATCTTTCCCGTACTAGGAGGGAGACCCAGTACTTC. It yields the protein CASSHLSRTRRETQYF.

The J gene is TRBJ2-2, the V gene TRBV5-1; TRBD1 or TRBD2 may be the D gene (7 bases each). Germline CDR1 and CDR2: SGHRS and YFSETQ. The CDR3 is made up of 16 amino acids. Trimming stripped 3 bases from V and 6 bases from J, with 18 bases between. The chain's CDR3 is CASSSAGQLLPGELFF. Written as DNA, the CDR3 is TGCGCCAGCAGCTCAGCGGGACAGCTATTACCCGGGGAGCTGTTTTTT.

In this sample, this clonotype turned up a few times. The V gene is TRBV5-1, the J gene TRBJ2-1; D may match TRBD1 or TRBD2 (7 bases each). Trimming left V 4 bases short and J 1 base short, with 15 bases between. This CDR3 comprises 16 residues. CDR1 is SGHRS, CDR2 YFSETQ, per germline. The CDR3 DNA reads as TGCGCCAGCAGCCCCCCAGGGGGGGTGTCCTACAATGAGCAGTTCTTC. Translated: CASSPPGGVSYNEQFF.

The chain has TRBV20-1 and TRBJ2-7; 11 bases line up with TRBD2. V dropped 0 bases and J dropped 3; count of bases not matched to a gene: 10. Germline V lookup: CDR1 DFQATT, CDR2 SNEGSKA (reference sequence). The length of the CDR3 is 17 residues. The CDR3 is CSARDLRSGTSGYEQYF. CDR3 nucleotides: TGCAGTGCTAGAGATCTACGTTCCGGGACTAGCGGCTACGAGCAGTACTTC.

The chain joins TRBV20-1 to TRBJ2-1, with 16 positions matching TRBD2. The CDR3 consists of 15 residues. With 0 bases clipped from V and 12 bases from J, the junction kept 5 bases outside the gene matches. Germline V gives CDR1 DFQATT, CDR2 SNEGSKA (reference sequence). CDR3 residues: CSARERGTSGRGQFF. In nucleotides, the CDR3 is TGCAGTGCTAGAGAGAGGGGGACTAGCGGGAGGGGGCAGTTCTTC.

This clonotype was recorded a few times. The CDR3 protein is CASSLEDRTNTEAFF. As DNA, the CDR3 is TGCGCCAGCAGCTTGGAGGACAGGACGAACACTGAAGCTTTCTTT. This chain connects TRBV5-1 to TRBJ1-1; 7 bases fit TRBD1. CDR1 SGHRS and CDR2 YFSETQ come from the germline V gene. The V and J ends lost 0 bases and 1 base, in that order; junction bases with no gene match: 3. This CDR3 is built from 15 residues.